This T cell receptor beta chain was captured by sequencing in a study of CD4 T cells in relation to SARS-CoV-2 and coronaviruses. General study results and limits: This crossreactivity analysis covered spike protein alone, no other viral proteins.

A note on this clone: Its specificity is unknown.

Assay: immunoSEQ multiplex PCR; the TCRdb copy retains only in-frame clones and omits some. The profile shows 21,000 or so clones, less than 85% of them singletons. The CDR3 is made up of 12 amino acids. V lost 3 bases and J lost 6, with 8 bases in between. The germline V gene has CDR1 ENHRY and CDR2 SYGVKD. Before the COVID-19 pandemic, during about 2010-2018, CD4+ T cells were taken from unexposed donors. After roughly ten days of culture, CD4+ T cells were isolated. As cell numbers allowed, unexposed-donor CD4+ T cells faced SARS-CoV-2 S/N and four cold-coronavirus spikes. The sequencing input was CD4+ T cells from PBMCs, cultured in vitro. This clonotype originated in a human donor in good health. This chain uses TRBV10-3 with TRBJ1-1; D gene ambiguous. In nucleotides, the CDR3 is TGTGCCATCAGTGATATAGGCTCTGAAGCTTTCTTT. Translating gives CAISDIGSEAFF.